Below, 22 T cell receptor beta chains from the same sample are listed, as sequenced in a study of blood T cell repertoires in COVID-19. Sequencing used immunoSEQ multiplex PCR; TCRdb keeps in-frame clones, though not all of them. The sample shows some 200,000 clones, roughly four fifths of them seen only once. What was sequenced was peripheral blood. The source of these receptors is a middle-aged woman with acute or convalescent COVID-19.

This clone turned up a few times. The chain uses TRBV4-2 and TRBJ2-1; 8 bases match TRBD2. Germline CDR1 reads LGHNA; CDR2 reads YNFKEQ. The CDR3 extends over 16 amino acids. With V trimmed by 0 bases and J by 3 bases, 4 bases remained unmatched. Here the CDR3 DNA reads TGTGCCAGCAGCCAAGATGGGCTAGCGGGCTACAATGAGCAGTTCTTC. Translation: CASSQDGLAGYNEQFF.

This clone has a single count. The chain joins TRBV5-4 to TRBJ1-2, with TRBD1 matching 7 bases. This CDR3 has 13 amino acids. The germline V gene encodes CDR1 SGHNT and CDR2 YYREEE (reference sequence). V trimming: 1 base; J trimming: 6 bases; junction bases outside the gene matches: 3. The chain's CDR3 is CASSLTGENGYTF. CDR3 DNA sequence: TGTGCCAGCAGCTTGACAGGGGAGAATGGCTACACCTTC. Using reference TRBV5-4 and TRBJ1-2 for the parts outside the CDR3, the full variable domain is ETGVTQSPTHLIKTRGQQVTLRCSSQSGHNTVSWYQQALGQGPQFIFQYYREEENGRGNFPPRFSGLQFPNYSSELNVNALELDDSALYLCASSLTGENGYTFGSGTRLTVV.

The CDR3 coding sequence is TGTGCCAGCTCACAAGCACAGGGGGCTGTGAACACTGAAGCTTTCTTT. This encodes CASSQAQGAVNTEAFF. The rearrangement joins TRBV18 to TRBJ1-1; 9 bases fit TRBD1. Unmatched junction bases numbered 6, after V lost 4 bases and J lost 0 bases. The germline V gene has CDR1 KGHSH and CDR2 LQKENI. The CDR3 totals 16 residues.

The chain carries TRBV7-9 and TRBJ1-4; unclear D gene. Germline V CDR1 and CDR2: SEHNR, FQNEAQ (reference sequence). V was trimmed by 2 bases and J by 1 base, leaving 8 bases between them. The CDR3 length is 15 residues. This chain's CDR3 is CASSLFRETNEKLFF. CDR3 bases: TGTGCCAGCAGCTTATTTCGGGAAACTAATGAAAAACTGTTTTTT.

This clone has a handful of counts. At one end, the junction sequence differs from germline, possibly due to a read error. This rearrangement joins TRBV5-1 to TRBJ1-3; D unclear. The CDR3 loop spans 12 amino acids. Germline CDR1 SGHRS, CDR2 YFSETQ. The CDR3 DNA follows: TGCGCCAGCAGCTTGAACCACCAGGTCGTGTTTTTT. Translated: CASSLNHQVVFF.

The chain recombines TRBV9 with TRBJ2-1; D possibly corresponds to TRBD2 (6 bases). V was trimmed by 2 bases and J by 0 bases, leaving 18 bases between them. The CDR3 sequence is 18 residues long. The germline gives CDR1 SGDLS, CDR2 YYNGEE. CDR3 protein: CASSVDYPGWSSYNEQFF. The CDR3 DNA is TGTGCCAGCAGCGTGGACTACCCAGGATGGAGCTCCTACAATGAGCAGTTCTTC.

This clone was detected ten times or more. The chain employs TRBV4-2 and TRBJ1-1, with D hard to call. The V gene's germline CDR1 is LGHNA and CDR2 YNFKEQ. V lost 0 bases and J 5 bases, leaving 19 bases between the germline ends. The CDR3 consists of 17 residues. As DNA, the CDR3 is TGTGCCAGCAGCCAAGATTTGAGCGGCGCATTAGAGACTGAAGCTTTCTTT. Amino acids: CASSQDLSGALETEAFF.

This sequence joins TRBV7-9 and TRBJ2-5; a weak D match, TRBD1 (6 bases). V lost 5 bases and J 5 bases, leaving 12 bases between the germline ends. The CDR3 loop spans 13 amino acids. Germline CDR1 SEHNR, CDR2 FQNEAQ (reference sequence). CDR3 region: CASSRQASETQYF. CDR3 coding DNA: TGTGCCAGCAGCCGACAGGCTTCTGAGACCCAGTACTTC.

The CDR3 region has the DNA TGCAGCGTCGGGGGGGGTTACCCTAACTATGGCTACACCTTC. It translates to CSVGGGYPNYGYTF. The V gene is TRBV29-1, the J gene TRBJ1-2; D is possibly TRBD1 (5 bases). The CDR3 runs 14 residues. The germline V and J ends were trimmed by 6 bases and 0 bases, with 14 bases remaining between them. CDR1 SQVTM and CDR2 ANQGSEA come from the germline V gene.

The gene calls are TRBV12-3 or TRBV12-4 and TRBJ1-1, with D perhaps matching TRBD1 (6 bases). Trimming took off 6 bases at V and 1 base at J, with 9 bases between the two ends. The CDR3 runs to 13 residues. The CDR3 protein is CASRTQGNTEAFF. As DNA, the CDR3 is TGTGCCAGCAGGACACAGGGGAACACTGAAGCTTTCTTT.

The chain uses TRBV28 and TRBJ1-1; D may be TRBD1 (5 bases). Trimming stripped 8 bases from V and 8 bases from J, with 18 bases between. Looked up from germline, CDR1 is MDHEN and CDR2 is SYDVKM. The CDR3 has 13 amino acids. The DNA of the CDR3 is TGTGCCAGCCTAGGGACTTTAAGAGTGGAAGCTTTCTTT. Residues: CASLGTLRVEAFF.

V gene TRBV19 combines with J gene TRBJ2-3; TRBD2 agrees at 7 bases. V lost 8 bases and J lost 6; bases outside the gene matches: 26. The CDR3 contains 19 residues. Germline values: CDR1 LNHDA, CDR2 SQIVND (reference sequence). The CDR3 region has the DNA TGTGCCAGTTGCCCCGTCAGGGACCGGACTAGGGGAGCACAGGATACGCAGTATTTT. It specifies CASCPVRDRTRGAQDTQYF.

Here the CDR3 DNA reads TGTGCCAGCAGTTGGGGCCGTGAGCAGTACTTC. Translation: CASSWGREQYF. The chain employs TRBV27 and TRBJ2-7, with D perhaps TRBD1 (5 bases). The V end was cut by 4 bases, the J end by 7 bases, with 8 bases between. Germline CDR1 and CDR2: MNHEY and SMNVEV (reference sequence). The CDR3 sequence is 11 residues long.

The V gene is TRBV24-1, the J gene TRBJ1-4; TRBD1 agrees at 7 bases. V trimming: 0 bases; J trimming: 4 bases; junction bases outside the gene matches: 7. The CDR3 is 17 residues long. From germline, CDR1 is KGHDR and CDR2 SFDVKD. The CDR3 protein is CATSDLYTGQDNEKLFF. The CDR3 DNA is TGTGCCACCAGTGATTTGTATACCGGACAGGATAATGAAAAACTGTTTTTT.

J is TRBJ1-2 and V is TRBV18; D not resolved. The CDR3 runs 13 residues. V was pared by 5 bases and J by 8 bases, with 15 bases between. Germline CDR1 and CDR2: KGHSH and LQKENI. The CDR3 loop reads CASSSREEGGYTF. Here the CDR3 DNA reads TGTGCCAGCTCATCTCGGGAGGAGGGCGGCTACACCTTC.

The genes are TRBV7-9 and TRBJ1-6; tentatively, D is TRBD1 (5 bases). V lost 5 bases and J lost 8, with 16 bases in between. In germline, CDR1 is SEHNR, CDR2 FQNEAQ (reference sequence). The length of the CDR3 is 15 residues. The CDR3 sequence is CASSNNQGLDSPLHF. The CDR3 DNA reads TGTGCCAGCAGCAACAATCAGGGTTTAGATTCACCCCTCCACTTT.

This sequence joins TRBV7-3 and TRBJ2-1; 9 bases align to TRBD1. Germline CDR1 reads SGHTA; CDR2 reads FQGTGA. J was trimmed by 4 bases and V by 4 bases; bases with no gene match: 5. The CDR3 length is 15 residues. The CDR3: CASSWGQGLYNEQFF. CDR3 nucleotide sequence: TGTGCCAGCAGCTGGGGACAGGGACTATACAATGAGCAGTTCTTC.

This clone has only one observation. The genes are TRBV19 and TRBJ1-2, with D possibly being TRBD1 (5 bases). The V gene lost 7 bases and the J gene lost 3 bases, with 18 bases spanning the gap. This CDR3 comprises 15 residues. The V gene's germline CDR1 is LNHDA and CDR2 SQIVND (reference sequence). CDR3 DNA sequence: TGTGCCAGTACCAACTTAATGACAGCGCACTATGGCTACACCTTC. Translation gives CASTNLMTAHYGYTF.

The gene calls are TRBV14 and TRBJ2-3, with 9 bases aligning to TRBD2. CDR3 length: 16 residues. CDR1 is SGHDN and CDR2 is FVKESK in the germline V gene. Germline trimming cut 0 bases from V and 4 bases from J; bases unmatched to any gene: 5. CDR3 residues: CASSQDWLAGSDTQYF. Here the CDR3 DNA reads TGTGCCAGCAGCCAAGATTGGCTAGCGGGATCAGATACGCAGTATTTT.

CDR3 loop: CASSLGGQGFFHEQYF. The CDR3 DNA sequence: TGCGCCAGCAGCTTGGGGGGACAGGGGTTTTTTCACGAGCAGTACTTC. V and J are TRBV5-1 and TRBJ2-7; the match to TRBD1 covers 10 bases. The V gene end was trimmed by 0 bases and the J gene end by 5 bases; junction bases not matched to a gene: 8. In germline, CDR1 is SGHRS, CDR2 YFSETQ. The CDR3 totals 16 residues.

The chain links TRBV6-6 to TRBJ1-5; TRBD1 is a possible D gene (6 bases). Trimming removed 4 bases at V and 5 bases at J, with 18 bases between. The CDR3 spans 16 residues. Germline CDR1 and CDR2: MNHNY and SVGAGI (reference sequence). CDR3 sequence reads: CASSSERGGVDQPQHF. The CDR3 DNA reads as TGTGCCAGCAGTTCCGAGAGAGGGGGGGTTGATCAGCCCCAGCATTTT.

The V and J genes are TRBV19 and TRBJ1-5; no clear D. The V end lost 3 bases, the J end lost 8 bases, and 17 bases lay between the germline ends. Germline CDR1 LNHDA, CDR2 SQIVND (reference sequence). CDR3 size: 15 residues. The CDR3 DNA sequence: TGTGCCAGTAGTATCCTAATCGGCGGAGGGAAGCCCCAGCATTTT. It specifies CASSILIGGGKPQHF. Full variable domain (outside the CDR3, taken from reference TRBV19 and TRBJ1-5): DGGITQSPKYLFRKEGQNVTLSCEQNLNHDAMYWYRQDPGQGLRLIYYSQIVNDFQKGDIAEGYSVSREKKESFPLTVTSAQKNPTAFYLCASSILIGGGKPQHFGDGTRLSIL.